A single sample is the source of the 17 T cell receptor beta chains below, sequenced in a study of regulatory T cells in long-lasting Graves disease. CDR3-region Arm-PCR and iRepertoire HTBI primers produced the TCR beta libraries. Using its own MiXCR run on the multiplex PCR reads, TCRdb lists one record per CDR3 protein. The profile shows some 470,000 distinct CDR3 sequences, 20% to 25% of them singletons. Stated time point: persistent/refractory GD, antithyroid drugs over 5 years with positive TRAb. There was RNA extracted from PBMCs, and the TCR library was made from it. Material: peripheral blood mononuclear cells (PBMCs), obtained when the disease was refractory, from a patient treated with antithyroid drugs. The receptors here all came from a female donor with Graves disease.

The sample holds a few counts of this clonotype. This chain joins TRBV9 and TRBJ1-1; D is unclear. Germline assignment: CDR1 SGDLS and CDR2 YYNGEE. The CDR3 is 16 amino acids. Between the trimmed V and J ends, which lost 4 bases and 3 bases, there was a span of 19 bases. The CDR3 coding sequence is TGTGCCAGCAGCCCTACAAAGTTGAGGTTGGACACTGAAGCTTTCTTT. Translation: CASSPTKLRLDTEAFF.

The chain employs TRBV19 and TRBJ1-5; TRBD1 matches at 7 bases. The CDR3 loop spans 18 amino acids. Germline CDR1 reads LNHDA; CDR2 reads SQIVND (reference sequence). The V and J ends lost 3 bases and 6 bases, in that order; junction bases with no gene match: 17. As DNA, the CDR3 is TGTGCCAGTAGTATTCGTGCCCCGGACAGGACCCGCACTCAGCCCCAGCATTTT. Protein: CASSIRAPDRTRTQPQHF.

This clonotype has just a few counts. The rearrangement joins TRBV20-1 to TRBJ2-7; 7 positions agree with TRBD2. Germline CDR1 DFQATT, CDR2 SNEGSKA (reference sequence). This CDR3 has 16 residues. The J segment lost 6 bases and the V segment lost 6 bases, leaving 20 bases of the junction unmatched. CDR3 in DNA: TGCAGTGCGGGTATTCCCATGGCGGGAGAGACCGGCGAGCAGTACTTC. It translates to CSAGIPMAGETGEQYF.

This clonotype was seen many times. V usage is TRBV28 and J usage is TRBJ2-5; D not certain. Germline CDR1 is MDHEN and CDR2 is SYDVKM. The V end lost 3 bases, the J end lost 5 bases, and 13 bases lay between the germline ends. The CDR3 has 14 residues. CDR3 protein: CASSFLLSFETQYF. Written as DNA, the CDR3 is TGTGCCAGCAGTTTCCTTTTAAGTTTCGAGACCCAGTACTTC.

This clonotype was observed at least ten times. The chain uses TRBV7-2 and TRBJ1-2; D call uncertain. V dropped 2 bases and J dropped 3 bases, with 13 bases sitting between them. This CDR3 is 15 amino acids long. Germline CDR1 is SGHTA and CDR2 is FQGNSA. The CDR3 DNA reads TGTGCCAGCAGCTTATCGTCAGGTTTGGACTATGGCTACACCTTC. Residues: CASSLSSGLDYGYTF.

This clonotype has at least ten counts. This chain links TRBV7-2 with TRBJ2-4; TRBD2 agrees at 8 bases. The CDR3 has 15 amino acids. V was clipped by 4 bases and J by 5 bases; unmatched bases: 7. Germline V gives CDR1 SGHTA, CDR2 FQGNSA. The CDR3 DNA reads as TGTGCCAGCAGCTCCTTTAGCGGGAACCAAAACATTCAGTACTTC. Its protein is CASSSFSGNQNIQYF.

This clonotype was picked up many times. This chain joins TRBV2 and TRBJ1-6; the D is unclear. The CDR3 loop spans 17 amino acids. Germline V lookup: CDR1 SNHLY, CDR2 FYNNEI. With 8 bases removed from V and 0 bases from J, the gap between germline ends came to 17 bases. In DNA form, the CDR3 reads TGTGCCAGCCACCTCCGTGCGGAAAGCTCCTATAATTCACCCCTCCACTTT. Translated, it gives CASHLRAESSYNSPLHF. Full variable domain (missing parts from reference TRBV2 and TRBJ1-6): EPEVTQTPSHQVTQMGQEVILRCVPISNHLYFYWYRQILGQKVEFLVSFYNNEISEKSEIFDDQFSVERPDGSNFTLKIRSTKLEDSAMYFCASHLRAESSYNSPLHFGNGTRLTVT.

This clonotype came up many times. This chain links TRBV12-3 or TRBV12-4 with TRBJ2-5; TRBD2 agrees at 14 bases. The CDR3 sequence is 15 residues long. After removal of 3 bases from V and 5 bases from J, the junction contained 2 bases not matched to a gene. The CDR3 DNA sequence: TGTGCCAGCAGTTTGACTAGCGGGGGGGCGGAGACCCAGTACTTC. As protein: CASSLTSGGAETQYF.

This clonotype was detected ten times or more. This rearrangement joins TRBV27 to TRBJ2-5, with D tentatively TRBD1 or TRBD2 (5 bases each). The V gene lost 7 bases and the J gene lost 5 bases, with 17 bases spanning the gap. The CDR3 is 14 amino acids. Germline values: CDR1 MNHEY, CDR2 SMNVEV (reference sequence). The CDR3 DNA sequence: TGTGCCAGCATGAATGGGCTAGCAGGGGAGACCCAGTACTTC. Translation gives CASMNGLAGETQYF.

The chain has TRBV20-1 and TRBJ1-2, with D possibly matching TRBD1 (6 bases). The CDR3 totals 14 residues. Per germline, CDR1 DFQATT and CDR2 SNEGSKA (reference sequence). The CDR3 loop is CSGQNKGTNYGYTF. The CDR3 region has the DNA TGCAGCGGACAGAACAAAGGAACTAACTATGGCTACACCTTC.

In this sample, this clonotype turned up many times. The gene calls are TRBV12-3 or TRBV12-4 and TRBJ2-5; TRBD2 matches at 12 bases. The CDR3 runs 16 residues. J lost 5 bases, V lost 4 bases, and 8 bases had no gene match. The CDR3 coding sequence is TGTGCCAGCAGTTCACGGACTAGCGGGATAGTGGAGACCCAGTACTTC. Translating it yields CASSSRTSGIVETQYF.

This clonotype was recorded many times. The genes are TRBV15 and TRBJ2-7; D ambiguous. V was shortened by 1 base and J by 2 bases, with 9 bases between the two germline ends. Germline values: CDR1 LNHNV, CDR2 YYDKDF (reference sequence). This CDR3 is 14 amino acids long. In DNA, the CDR3 is TGTGCCACCAGCAGAGCCCCTACCCCCTACGAGCAGTACTTC. Its translation is CATSRAPTPYEQYF.

Worth noting for this clonotype: A much larger clone differs by one base, so this may be a read error. The chain combines TRBV28 with TRBJ2-7; 7 bases are shared with TRBD1. Germline trimming cut 5 bases from V and 3 bases from J; bases unmatched to any gene: 4. Germline V gives CDR1 MDHEN, CDR2 SYDVKM. The CDR3 length is 13 residues. In DNA, the CDR3 is TGTGCCAGCAGTGAGACAGGGTTCTACGAGCAGTACTTC. It yields the protein CASSETGFYEQYF. Full variable domain (outside the CDR3, taken from reference TRBV28 and TRBJ2-7): DVKVTQSSRYLVKRTGEKVFLECVQDMDHENMFWYRQDPGLGLRLIYFSYDVKMKEKGDIPEGYSVSREKKERFSLILESASTNQTSMYLCASSETGFYEQYFGPGTRLTVT.

This clonotype has a handful of counts. The chain couples TRBV29-1 to TRBJ1-2; no definite D call. V gave up 3 bases and J gave up 5 bases, with 7 bases separating them. This CDR3 region has 11 residues. Germline lookup yields CDR1 SQVTM and CDR2 ANQGSEA. The CDR3 DNA reads as TGCAGCGTTGAGGGTCTTTATGGCTACACCTTC. Translated, it gives CSVEGLYGYTF. The full variable domain, in which reference TRBV29-1 and TRBJ1-2 provide the parts outside the CDR3, is SAVISQKPSRDICQRGTSLTIQCQVDSQVTMMFWYRQQPGQSLTLIATANQGSEATYESGFVIDKFPISRPNLTFSTLTVSNMSPEDSSIYLCSVEGLYGYTFGSGTRLTVV.

This clonotype was observed many times. This chain joins TRBV28 and TRBJ1-5; D possibly corresponds to TRBD1 (5 bases). V dropped 6 bases and J dropped 6 bases, with 9 bases sitting between them. CDR1 is MDHEN, CDR2 SYDVKM, per germline. This CDR3 spans 12 amino acids. The DNA for the CDR3 is TGTGCCAGCAGGGAAGGGACTCAGCCCCAGCATTTT. It specifies CASREGTQPQHF.

The chain uses TRBV6-2 or TRBV6-3 and TRBJ1-5; 8 bases are a match to TRBD1. From germline, CDR1 is MNHEY and CDR2 SVGEGT. V shed 2 bases, J shed 6 bases, and the junction held 6 bases outside the gene matches. CDR3 length: 15 amino acids. The CDR3 nucleotides are TGTGCCAGCAGTTACCCGCGCACAGGGGGTCAGCCCCAGCATTTT. Amino acid sequence: CASSYPRTGGQPQHF.

Ten or more counts support this clonotype. V and J are TRBV11-1 and TRBJ2-7, with D perhaps matching TRBD1 (5 bases). V was clipped by 5 bases and J by 7 bases, with 21 bases between them. CDR1 and CDR2 (germline): SGHAT, FQDESV (reference sequence). The CDR3 runs 15 residues. The CDR3 reads CASSGASPELLEQYF. The CDR3 DNA follows: TGTGCCAGCAGCGGGGCCTCCCCGGAATTATTGGAGCAGTACTTC.